This TCR beta chain stems from a study of neoadjuvant nivolumab and ipilimumab in lung cancer. Background on the study: Patients got nivolumab 3 mg/kg on days 1, 15 and 29; combination added ipilimumab 1 mg/kg day 1.

Clones were sequenced by immunoSEQ multiplex PCR, and TCRdb holds only the in-frame ones, with some missing. The top ten hold over 3.5% of the sample, which has over 45,000 clones, around 89% seen once. The CDR3 has 13 amino acids. The junction had 8 bases not matched to a gene; V was cut back by 11 bases and J by 5 bases. The germline gives CDR1 SGHVS, CDR2 FNYEAQ. This chain links TRBV7-6 with TRBJ2-2, with TRBD2 identical over 7 bases. This clonotype originated in an adult with non-small cell lung cancer. Some clones in this sample may be carry-over from other donors' samples. This specimen consisted of blood, obtained before neoadjuvant nivolumab, alone or with ipilimumab. In DNA, the CDR3 is TGTGCCTACGGCGGGGGTGGTACCGGGGAGCTGTTTTTT. This encodes CAYGGGGTGELFF.